The clone carrying this TCR beta chain was picked up many times. Antigen specificity is unknown. Trimming took 5 bases from V and 2 from J; bases not matched to a gene: 7. Germline-derived CDR1 and CDR2 are SGHTA and FQGNSA. The CDR3 loop spans 17 amino acids. This sample is part of a study of human T cells and chemical hapten exposure. Background on the study: Alopecia areata, totalis or universalis affected patients who were mostly female.

Noted time point: pre-sensitization, week 0. Treatment denoted: therapeutic diphenylcyclopropenone sensitization with weekly scalp DPC. Ahead of applying each patch test, blood was sampled. From the RACE reads, TCRdb called clonotypes with MiXCR, one entry per CDR3 protein. The sample contains about 98,000 distinct CDR3 sequences, 10% to 14% of which appear only once. Overall study findings and caveats: Expanded TCRs were compared with controls, and the expanded TCRs formed significantly more large CDR3 similarity clusters.

The sequence was collected from a woman aged 55-69 years with alopecia areata. Some clones in this sample may be carry-over from other donors' samples. Sequenced here: whole blood, sampled in connection with sensitization to the hapten diphenylcyclopropenone (DPC). The rearrangement joins TRBV7-2 to TRBJ1-5; 12 positions agree with TRBD1. This chain's CDR3 is CASSRLGQGAGNQPQHF. CDR3 nucleotide sequence: TGTGCCAGCAGCCGCCTGGGACAGGGGGCAGGCAATCAGCCCCAGCATTTT.